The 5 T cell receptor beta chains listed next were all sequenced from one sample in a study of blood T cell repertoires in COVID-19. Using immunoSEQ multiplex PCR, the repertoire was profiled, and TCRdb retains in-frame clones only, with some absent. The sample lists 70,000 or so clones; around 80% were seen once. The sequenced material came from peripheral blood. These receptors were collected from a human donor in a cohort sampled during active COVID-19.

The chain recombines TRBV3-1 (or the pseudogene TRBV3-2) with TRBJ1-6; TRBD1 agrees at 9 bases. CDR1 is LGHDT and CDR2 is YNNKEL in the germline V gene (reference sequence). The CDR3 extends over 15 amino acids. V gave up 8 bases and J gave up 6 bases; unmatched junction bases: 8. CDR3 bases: TGTGCCAGCGGAACAGGGGGCGCAGGTAATTCACCCCTCCACTTT. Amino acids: CASGTGGAGNSPLHF.

CDR3 sequence (DNA): TGTGCCAGCAGCTCCCTAGCGGGAGGGCGAACAGATACGCAGTATTTT. Translated, it gives CASSSLAGGRTDTQYF. This sequence joins TRBV11-2 and TRBJ2-3, with 12 positions matching TRBD2. Germline CDR1 reads SGHAT; CDR2 reads FQNNGV. The V segment lost 4 bases and the J segment 3 bases; nucleotides outside the gene matches: 5. CDR3 length: 16 amino acids. The whole variable domain, remainder taken from reference TRBV11-2 and TRBJ2-3, is EAGVAQSPRYKIIEKRQSVAFWCNPISGHATLYWYQQILGQGPKLLIQFQNNGVVDDSQLPKDRFSAERLKGVDSTLKIQPAKLEDSAVYLCASSSLAGGRTDTQYFGPGTRLTVL.

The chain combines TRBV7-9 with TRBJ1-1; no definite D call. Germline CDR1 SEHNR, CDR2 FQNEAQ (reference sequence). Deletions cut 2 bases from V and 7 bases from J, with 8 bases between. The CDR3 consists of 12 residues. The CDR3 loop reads CASSLYLSEAFF. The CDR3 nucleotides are TGTGCCAGCAGCTTATACTTGAGTGAAGCTTTCTTT.

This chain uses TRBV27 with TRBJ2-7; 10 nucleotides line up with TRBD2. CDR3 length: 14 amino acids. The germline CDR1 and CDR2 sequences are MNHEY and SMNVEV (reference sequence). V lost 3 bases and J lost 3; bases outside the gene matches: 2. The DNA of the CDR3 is TGTGCCAGCAGTTTGGCTAGCGGGAGCTACGAGCAGTACTTC. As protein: CASSLASGSYEQYF.

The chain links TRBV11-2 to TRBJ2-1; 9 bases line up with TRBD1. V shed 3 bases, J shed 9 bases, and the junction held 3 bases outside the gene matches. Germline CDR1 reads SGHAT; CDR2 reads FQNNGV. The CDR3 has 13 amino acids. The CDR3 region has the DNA TGTGCCAGCAGCTTCCGGGACAGGGTTGAGCAGTTCTTC. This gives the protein CASSFRDRVEQFF.